This T cell receptor beta chain emerged from a study of T-cell memory formation after mild COVID-19. The CDR3 has 16 amino acids. V was shortened by 6 bases and J by 1 base, with 17 bases between the two germline ends. After 5'RACE with constant-segment primers, TCR alpha and TCR beta cDNA libraries carrying sample barcodes and UMIs were obtained. TCRdb re-derived calls from the 5' RACE reads in MiXCR, one entry per CDR3 protein. The data hold 280,000 or so distinct CDR3 sequences, with roughly 8.2% observed a single time. This clonotype was picked up a small number of times. The antigen remains unidentified. Overall study findings and caveats: In pre-infection memory, a portion of responding clones appeared, which suggested that cross-reactive memory joined. CD4+ contracting clones lay mainly in CM and EM, CD8+ ones in EMRA. Among clones contracting day 15 to 85, CD4/CD8 was balanced, whereas later expanders leaned CD4+.

This clonotype was sampled from a man aged 18 to 30 who had mild COVID-19 (a few samples of this study predate the infection). Cell type and time point are not known. Sequences were obtained from PBMCs or a T cell subset sorted from them (not recorded which). This chain uses TRBV12-3 or TRBV12-4 with TRBJ2-3, with D tentatively TRBD2 (6 bases). The CDR3 bases are TGTGCCAGCAGGGCCAAGGAGGGGTACCGCACAGATACGCAGTATTTT. Protein product: CASRAKEGYRTDTQYF.